This T cell receptor beta chain was found in a study of cytomegalovirus exposure and HLA in healthy donors. The study, taken as a whole, reports: Around 160 TCR beta chains were listed as cytomegalovirus-associated. Most of the TCR beta V segments (in an earlier analysis) were productive either about 90% or about 30% of the time.

Healthy bone marrow donors made up the donors. Unrecorded for this donor was the CMV serostatus. Primers for the PCR totalled 60 Vbeta and 13 Jbeta. Sequencing used immunoSEQ multiplex PCR; TCRdb keeps in-frame clones, though not all of them. The repertoire holds over 95,000 clones, with just under 75% as singletons. V was cut by 6 bases and J by 0 bases, with 12 bases left in between. This CDR3 has 14 amino acids. Germline CDR1 reads SQVTM; CDR2 reads ANQGSEA. A word on this clone: What it binds is unknown.

This TCR derives from a human donor in good health. The chain combines TRBV29-1 with TRBJ1-3; tentatively, D is TRBD1 (6 bases). The sequencing sample was made of PBMCs. This CDR3 is CSVGLGGSGNTIYF. DNA of the CDR3: TGCAGCGTGGGGTTAGGGGGCTCTGGAAACACCATATATTTT.